Each of the 2 T cell receptor beta chains below was sequenced from the same sample in a study of T cells in localized non-small cell lung cancer. The table came from immunoSEQ multiplex PCR; TCRdb's copy has only in-frame clones and leaves some out. Among about 1,500 clones listed, approximately 18% were seen once. The sample consisted of lung tumor tissue, taken before any cancer treatment. These receptors were taken from a male donor at least 60 years old with stage I lung adenocarcinoma.

This clone was seen only a few times. Sequence at one end of the junction differs from germline and may be a read error. This sequence joins TRBV18 and TRBJ1-4; D not certain. The CDR3 has 14 amino acids. CDR1 is KGHSH and CDR2 is LQKENI in the germline V gene. CDR3 amino acids: CATSVAGSNEKLFF. The CDR3 DNA follows: TGTGCCACCTCAGTGGCGGGGTCTAATGAAAAACTGTTTTTT.

The rearrangement links TRBV29-1 to TRBJ2-7, with 10 bases lining up with TRBD1. The trim removed 7 bases at V and 7 bases at J, leaving 7 bases unmatched. The CDR3 is 12 residues long. Germline CDR1 and CDR2: SQVTM and ANQGSEA. CDR3: CSGGTGEGEQYF. CDR3 nucleotide sequence: TGCAGCGGCGGGACAGGGGAGGGGGAGCAGTACTTC.